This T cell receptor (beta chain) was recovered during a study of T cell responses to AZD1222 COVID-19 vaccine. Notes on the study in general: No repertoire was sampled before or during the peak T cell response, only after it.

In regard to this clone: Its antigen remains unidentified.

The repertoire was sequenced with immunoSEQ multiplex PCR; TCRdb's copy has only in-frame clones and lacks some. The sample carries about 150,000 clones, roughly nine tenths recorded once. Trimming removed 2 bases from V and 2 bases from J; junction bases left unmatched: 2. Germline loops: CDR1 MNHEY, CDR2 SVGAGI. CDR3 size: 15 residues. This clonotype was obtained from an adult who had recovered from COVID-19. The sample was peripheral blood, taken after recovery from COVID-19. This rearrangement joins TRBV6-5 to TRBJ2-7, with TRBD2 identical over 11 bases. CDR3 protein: CASSYGSGGAYEQYF. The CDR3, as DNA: TGTGCCAGCAGTTACGGTAGCGGGGGGGCCTACGAGCAGTACTTC.